The source of this T cell receptor beta chain is a study of blood T cell repertoires in COVID-19 (dated by TCRdb to 2020 to 2022). Regarding the study in general: Samples covering the acute and convalescent phases of COVID-19 were provided by collaborators in the United States, Italy and Spain. Samples were obtained from the ongoing ImmuneRACE study (first 160 participants) and from some 1,200 subjects provided by 6 global collaborators. The prospective study material was composed of cDNA or gDNA derived from T cells, B-cell-depleted T cells, or PBMCs. The dataset comprised deeply sampled blood TCRbeta repertoires from subjects exposed to, actively infected with, or recovered from COVID-19. The sample metadata nearly always contained a de-identified subject ID, COVID-19 status, age in years and sex. A freely available public database, intended as a resource for researchers studying the immune response to SARS-CoV-2, is where the repertoires were released. Where available, HLA class I and class II types were obtained from metadata supplied by the sample provider rather than from assay-based typing. What the work shows at the level of the full study, not this receptor alone: The quantity of clinical and demographic metadata differed by source and by participant and was supplied without curation.

A second Seattle source provided samples from volunteer blood donors who had recovered from COVID-19. Whole blood was collected in K2EDTA tubes by collaborating institutions according to the institutions' own protocols. Collaborator samples were shipped for TCRbeta analysis as frozen whole blood, isolated PBMCs, or DNA extracted from either sample type. The CDR3 has 15 amino acids, counting the end cysteine and phenylalanine. This entry keeps only the CDR3 DNA: 45 bases, framed from base 1. V lost 4 bases and J lost 1 base; the stretch between them is 13 bases long. Looking up the germline V gene yields CDR1 KGHSH and CDR2 LQKENI. As regards this clone: Its antigen remains unidentified. No base quality values were provided; no much bigger clone lies one nucleotide off.

TCRbeta CDR3 regions were amplified from genomic DNA by means of the immunoSEQ Assay, a bias-controlled multiplex PCR. The study's own analysis went as follows. The number of nucleated cells in each sample was estimated from the amplification of reference gene primers within the assay. To quantify the absolute abundance of each unique TCRbeta CDR3 rearrangement, sequence reads were collapsed and filtered. Productive Simpson clonality was computed per sample as the square root of Simpson's diversity index over productive rearrangements. The table comes from immuneACCESS by way of TCRdb, which keeps in-frame sequences with V and J called. Part of the clones is missing from these tables; in studies checked, under half for an unresolved V gene and the rest for unknown reasons. From that table come the V and J calls and clone size; the DNA was used to work out D and trimming. A total of approximately 170,000 clones appear in this sample, 70% to 90% of them only once. The ten largest account for approximately 2% of the sample.

The rearranged chain carries TRBV18 and TRBJ1-1; a tentative D call is TRBD1 (6 bases match). This receptor was obtained from a man aged 50-59 years who had recovered from COVID-19. Sequences were obtained from peripheral blood. The DNA is as follows: TGTGCCAGCTCACAAAACAGGGCTGCGAACACTGAAGCTTTCTTT. This sequence encodes CASSQNRAANTEAFF.